Listed below are T cell receptor beta chains from one sample, sequenced in a study of neoadjuvant anti-PD-1 for oral cavity cancer. Here immunoSEQ multiplex PCR was the method, and the copy in TCRdb shows in-frame clones only, minus some. The data show around 12,000 clones, around two thirds seen once. Material: PBMCs, obtained before nivolumab (anti-PD-1) treatment. The receptors come from a person between 35 and 79 years old with oral cavity squamous cell carcinoma. Each CDR3 is given with its conserved first and last residue. D genes are given only for firm matches. Only some rows state a clone size, as once, few, many or a class for expanded clones.

cdr3_aa	cdr3_nt	clone_size	cdr3_length	v_call	j_call	d_call
CASSRESSYEQYF	TGTGCCAGCTCCCGGGAATCCTCCTACGAGCAGTACTTC	NA	13	TRBV9	TRBJ2-7	NA
CASSLDPGMGTDTQYF	TGTGCCAGCAGCTTGGATCCGGGCATGGGCACAGATACGCAGTATTTT	NA	16	TRBV5-6	TRBJ2-3	NA
CASSYSARRNQPQHF	TGTGCCAGCAGTTACTCGGCGCGGCGAAATCAGCCCCAGCATTTT	NA	15	TRBV6-5	TRBJ1-5	NA
CASSLDGRYSYEQYF	TGTGCCAGCAGTTTAGATGGGAGATACTCCTACGAGCAGTACTTC	NA	15	TRBV27	TRBJ2-7	NA
CASSLGGFQETQYF	TGCGCCAGCAGCTTGGGGGGATTCCAAGAGACCCAGTACTTC	NA	14	TRBV5-1	TRBJ2-5	NA
CASSVGGLGTNYGYTF	TGTGCCAGCAGCGTAGGGGGGCTCGGGACTAACTATGGCTACACCTTC	NA	16	TRBV9	TRBJ1-2	NA
CASSPPLGLAGVTDTQYF	TGTGCCAGCAGCCCTCCCCTGGGACTAGCGGGGGTTACAGATACGCAGTATTTT	NA	18	TRBV7-9	TRBJ2-3	TRBD2
CASGGSNQGYEQYF	TGTGCCAGCGGGGGATCGAATCAGGGCTACGAGCAGTACTTC	NA	14	TRBV7-2	TRBJ2-7	NA
CASSPDRMRTEAFF	TGTGCCAGCAGCCCGGACAGGATGAGGACTGAAGCTTTCTTT	NA	14	TRBV7-8	TRBJ1-1	TRBD1
CASSVRLGDEQFF	TGTGCCAGCAGCGTGCGACTAGGGGATGAGCAGTTCTTC	NA	13	TRBV7-8	TRBJ2-1	NA
CASSPTGQYNEQFF	TGTGCCAGCAGCCCTACCGGACAGTACAATGAGCAGTTCTTC	once	14	TRBV7-3	TRBJ2-1	NA
CASSAGGAYEQYF	TGCGCCAGCAGTGCCGGGGGGGCCTACGAGCAGTACTTC	NA	13	TRBV10-2	TRBJ2-7	TRBD2
CASSLGLARDTGELFF	TGTGCCAGCAGCTTAGGACTAGCGAGAGATACCGGGGAGCTGTTTTTT	NA	16	TRBV7-9	TRBJ2-2	TRBD2
CASRTTAGDSYEQYF	TGCGCCAGCAGGACCACAGCGGGGGACTCCTACGAGCAGTACTTC	NA	15	TRBV10-2	TRBJ2-7	TRBD2
CASVPLGSGTSDTEAFF	TGTGCCAGCGTCCCTCTTGGCTCAGGGACATCGGACACTGAAGCTTTCTTT	NA	17	TRBV2	TRBJ1-1	NA
CASSSTGSYEQYF	TGTGCCAGCAGTTCAACAGGCTCCTACGAGCAGTACTTC	NA	13	TRBV6-6	TRBJ2-7	NA
CASHPDSNYGYTF	TGTGCCAGTCACCCAGACTCTAACTATGGCTACACCTTC	few	13	TRBV19	TRBJ1-2	NA
CASFSFPAGSYNSPLHF	TGTGCCAGCTTTAGTTTTCCGGCTGGGAGTTATAATTCACCCCTCCACTTT	NA	17	TRBV28	TRBJ1-6	NA
CASSPGVLGYTF	TGTGCCAGCAGCCCGGGGGTGCTAGGCTACACCTTC	few	12	TRBV14	TRBJ1-2	NA
CATRGGSSSSPLHF	TGTGCCACCCGGGGGGGGTCGAGTAGTTCACCCCTCCACTTT	NA	14	TRBV2	TRBJ1-6	NA
CSVERWNTEAFF	TGCAGCGTTGAAAGGTGGAACACTGAAGCTTTCTTT	NA	12	TRBV29-1	TRBJ1-1	NA
CASTEIPGAYQETQYF	TGTGCCAGCACCGAAATTCCGGGAGCGTACCAAGAGACCCAGTACTTC	NA	16	TRBV7-8	TRBJ2-5	NA
CASSSGEQLNTEAFF	TGTGCCAGCAGCTCCGGGGAACAGTTGAACACTGAAGCTTTCTTT	few	15	TRBV2	TRBJ1-1	NA
CASSEGTGPGNTIYF	TGTGCCAGCAGTGAAGGGACGGGACCGGGAAACACCATATATTTT	few	15	TRBV6-1	TRBJ1-3	NA
CASSPWTGTYEQYF	TGTGCCAGCAGCCCCTGGACAGGGACTTACGAGCAGTACTTC	NA	14	TRBV5-4	TRBJ2-7	TRBD1
CASSLGPAGTEAFF	TGCGCCAGCAGCCTAGGACCCGCCGGCACTGAAGCTTTCTTT	NA	14	TRBV5-1	TRBJ1-1	NA
CASSFQGAFNQPQHF	TGTGCCAGCAGTTTTCAGGGGGCTTTCAATCAGCCCCAGCATTTT	once	15	TRBV28	TRBJ1-5	TRBD1
CARSFDQPQHF	TGTGCCAGAAGCTTCGATCAGCCCCAGCATTTT	NA	11	TRBV7-5	TRBJ1-5	NA
CSGGLAGGPNTQYF	TGCAGCGGGGGACTAGCGGGAGGGCCGAATACGCAGTATTTT	NA	14	TRBV29-1	TRBJ2-3	TRBD2
CTSSQGTGHNSPLHF	TGCACCAGCAGCCAAGGGACAGGGCATAATTCACCCCTCCACTTT	few	15	TRBV1	TRBJ1-6	NA
CASSVTGEGHNEQFF	TGTGCCAGCAGTGTGACGGGAGAAGGTCACAATGAGCAGTTCTTC	NA	15	TRBV6-4	TRBJ2-1	NA
CASSLGQLNTGELFF	TGCGCCAGCAGCCTAGGACAGCTAAACACCGGGGAGCTGTTTTTT	NA	15	TRBV4-1	TRBJ2-2	NA
CASSFRGALNTEAFF	TGTGCCAGCAGCTTCAGGGGCGCTTTGAACACTGAAGCTTTCTTT	NA	15	TRBV5-6	TRBJ1-1	NA
CASSGDGNYGYTF	TGTGCCAGCAGCGGGGATGGGAACTATGGCTACACCTTC	few	13	TRBV9	TRBJ1-2	NA
CASSLSNKLHEQYF	TGTGCCAGCAGTTTGTCCAACAAGCTGCACGAGCAGTACTTC	once	14	TRBV27	TRBJ2-7	NA
CASRPGLSSYEQYF	TGCGCCAGCAGACCAGGACTGAGCTCCTACGAGCAGTACTTC	NA	14	TRBV10-1	TRBJ2-7	NA
CASSLAFSGGQYF	TGTGCCAGCAGTCTAGCGTTCTCGGGGGGGCAGTACTTC	NA	13	TRBV2	TRBJ2-7	TRBD2
CASSSDRGQPQHF	TGTGCCAGCAGTTCCGACAGGGGACAGCCCCAGCATTTT	NA	13	TRBV16	TRBJ1-5	TRBD1
CASSLDRNAPQHF	TGTGCCAGCAGCTTAGATCGGAACGCTCCACAGCATTTT	NA	13	TRBV11-2	TRBJ1-5	NA
CASSLEDRLNQPQHF	TGTGCCAGCAGTTTAGAGGACAGGCTCAATCAGCCCCAGCATTTT	once	15	TRBV28	TRBJ1-5	TRBD1
CASTQGRSTDTQYF	TGTGCCAGCACCCAAGGACGGAGCACAGATACGCAGTATTTT	NA	14	TRBV7-6	TRBJ2-3	NA
CASSLFTGTKNIQYF	TGTGCCAGCAGCTTATTCACGGGTACCAAAAACATTCAGTACTTC	NA	15	TRBV11-2	TRBJ2-4	NA
CASSLEGREIGAFF	TGTGCCAGCAGCTTAGAGGGTCGTGAAATAGGAGCTTTCTTT	NA	14	TRBV7-9	TRBJ1-1	NA
CATSTSGGLRSYNEQFF	TGTGCCACCTCGACTAGCGGGGGGTTAAGATCCTACAATGAGCAGTTCTTC	few	17	TRBV27	TRBJ2-1	TRBD2
CASSQDRGIGDEQYF	TGCGCCAGCAGCCAAGACAGGGGGATCGGGGACGAGCAGTACTTC	NA	15	TRBV4-1	TRBJ2-7	TRBD1